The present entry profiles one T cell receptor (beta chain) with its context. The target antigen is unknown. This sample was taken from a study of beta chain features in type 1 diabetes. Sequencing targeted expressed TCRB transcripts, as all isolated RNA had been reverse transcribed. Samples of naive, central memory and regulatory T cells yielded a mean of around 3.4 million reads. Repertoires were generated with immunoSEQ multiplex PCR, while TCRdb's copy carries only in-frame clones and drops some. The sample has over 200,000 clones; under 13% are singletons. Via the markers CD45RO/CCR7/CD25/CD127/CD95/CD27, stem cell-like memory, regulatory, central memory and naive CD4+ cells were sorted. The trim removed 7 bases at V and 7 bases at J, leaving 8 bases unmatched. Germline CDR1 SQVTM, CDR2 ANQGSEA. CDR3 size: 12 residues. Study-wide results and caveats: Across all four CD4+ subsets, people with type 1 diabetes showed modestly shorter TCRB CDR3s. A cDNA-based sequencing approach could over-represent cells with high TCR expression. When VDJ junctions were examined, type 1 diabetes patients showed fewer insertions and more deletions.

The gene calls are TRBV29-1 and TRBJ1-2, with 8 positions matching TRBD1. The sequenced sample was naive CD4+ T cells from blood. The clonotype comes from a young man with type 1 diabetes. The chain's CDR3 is CSASGQGRGYTF. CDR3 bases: TGCAGCGCTTCCGGACAGGGTCGTGGCTACACCTTC.